This T cell receptor (beta chain) comes out of a study of vaccination and CD4 T cells after COVID-19. In germline, CDR1 is SNHLY, CDR2 FYNNEI. This CDR3 region has 14 residues. Trimming left V 3 bases short and J 5 bases short, with 13 bases between. With the Oncomine TCR Beta short-read assay, DNA from cultured CD4+ T cells was sequenced. Each CDR3 protein is one row after TCRdb ran MiXCR on the PCR reads. The data hold under 15,000 distinct CDR3 sequences, with approximately 58% observed a single time. The treatment here: roughly ten-day PBMC culture with coronavirus spike peptide pools or control peptides (ViraFEST assay). Note on this clonotype: The antigen is unknown.

The chain joins TRBV2 to TRBJ2-5; tentatively, D is TRBD1 (6 bases). What was sequenced was CD4+ T cells from blood, cultured in vitro. The TCR originated in a human donor who had recovered from COVID-19. The CDR3 nucleotides read TGTGCCAGCAGTGAGAGCAGGGGAAAGGAGACCCAGTACTTC. Its protein is CASSESRGKETQYF. Variable domain in full (rest from reference TRBV2 and TRBJ2-5): EPEVTQTPSHQVTQMGQEVILRCVPISNHLYFYWYRQILGQKVEFLVSFYNNEISEKSEIFDDQFSVERPDGSNFTLKIRSTKLEDSAMYFCASSESRGKETQYFGPGTRLLVL.